This TCR beta chain was captured in a study of blood T cell repertoires in COVID-19. Overall study: The study drew acute and convalescent COVID-19 samples from the United States, Italy and Spain. T cells, B-cell-depleted T cells, or PBMCs provided the cDNA or gDNA that served as material.

The CDR3 spans 16 residues. The germline V and J ends were trimmed by 5 bases and 2 bases, with 18 bases remaining between them. Germline CDR1 and CDR2: SGHTA and FQGNSA. The method was immunoSEQ multiplex PCR; TCRdb's version includes in-frame clones alone and lacks a portion of them. The sample has some 320,000 clones; 70% to 90% are singletons. Sequencing was performed on peripheral blood. The gene calls are TRBV7-2 and TRBJ1-2, with D possibly matching TRBD1 (6 bases). The TCR comes from a woman between 45 and 65 years old who had recovered from COVID-19. The CDR3 coding sequence is TGTGCCAGCAGCATAGAAGGGGGATGGGGGAACTATGGCTACACCTTC. Translation gives CASSIEGGWGNYGYTF.